The 15 T cell receptor beta chains in this list originate from one sample, sequenced in a study of blood T cell repertoires in COVID-19 (dated by TCRdb to the early 2020s). The library was built by means of the immunoSEQ multiplex PCR assay. This is the immuneACCESS table as TCRdb keeps it, with only in-frame sequences that have V and J called. A part of the clones is gone; compared with another copy, unresolved V genes explain less than half, and the rest is unexplained. The sample data list a few hundred thousand clones, and more than 75% of these were observed just once. The ten largest clones take up 2.5% to 3% of the sample. Sample: PBMCs or T cells enriched from blood (not recorded which). These receptors were obtained from a woman aged 25 to 39 who had recovered from COVID-19.

This chain links TRBV7-2 with TRBJ1-2; 7 nucleotides align to TRBD1. CDR3 length: 14 residues. CDR1 and CDR2 from the germline V gene are SGHTA and FQGNSA. V gave up 0 bases and J gave up 7 bases; unmatched junction bases: 5. The CDR3 DNA follows: TGTGCCAGCAGCTTAGCCAGGGGGGATTTTGGCTACACCTTC. This codes for CASSLARGDFGYTF.

V is TRBV27 and J is TRBJ2-2; D unresolved. The V gene's germline CDR1 is MNHEY and CDR2 SMNVEV (reference sequence). The CDR3 extends over 13 amino acids. Trimming removed 2 bases at V and 6 bases at J, with 7 bases between. CDR3 protein: CASSLTAAGELFF. The CDR3 bases are TGTGCCAGCAGTTTAACAGCAGCCGGGGAGCTGTTTTTT.

CDR3 region: CASSFSGVDNSPLHF. The CDR3 DNA follows: TGCGCCAGCAGCTTTTCCGGGGTTGATAATTCACCCCTCCACTTT. J is TRBJ1-6 and V is TRBV5-1; unclear D gene. Germline V lookup: CDR1 SGHRS, CDR2 YFSETQ. V lost 2 bases, J lost 5 bases, and 11 bases lay in between. This CDR3 spans 15 amino acids.

V gene TRBV27 combines with J gene TRBJ1-6; D is perhaps TRBD1 (6 bases). Germline values: CDR1 MNHEY, CDR2 SMNVEV (reference sequence). V lost 7 bases to trimming and J lost 6 bases, with 16 bases between them. The CDR3 spans 15 residues. The chain's CDR3 is CASKLQGYGNSPLHF. CDR3 DNA sequence: TGTGCCAGCAAGTTACAGGGTTATGGTAATTCACCCCTCCACTTT.

The CDR3 DNA reads TGTGCCAGCTCACCAACAGGGACAGACAACTATGGCTACACCTTC. This sequence encodes CASSPTGTDNYGYTF. The V call is TRBV18, the J call TRBJ1-2; 7 bases are shared with TRBD1. The trim removed 2 bases at V and 2 bases at J, leaving 5 bases unmatched. The germline V gene has CDR1 KGHSH and CDR2 LQKENI. This CDR3 is built from 15 residues.

This clone showed up just once. The chain uses TRBV9 and TRBJ1-3, with TRBD1 as a possible D gene (6 bases). The CDR3 is 14 residues long. Germline lookup yields CDR1 SGDLS and CDR2 YYNGEE. Trimming removed 0 bases at V and 4 bases at J, with 8 bases between. The CDR3, as DNA: TGTGCCAGCAGCGTAGCTCAGGGGGGAAACACCATATATTTT. Encoded protein: CASSVAQGGNTIYF.

The table lists this clone with a count of one. V and J are TRBV20-1 and TRBJ1-1, with D perhaps TRBD1 (6 bases). Germline loops: CDR1 DFQATT, CDR2 SNEGSKA (reference sequence). V was trimmed by 3 bases and J by 5 bases, leaving 16 bases between them. The CDR3 consists of 14 residues. The CDR3 reads CSASRGGARTEAFF. The CDR3 DNA reads TGCAGTGCTAGTCGGGGGGGGGCGCGGACTGAAGCTTTCTTT.

The chain employs TRBV2 and TRBJ1-1; D ambiguous. The germline V and J ends were trimmed by 4 bases and 7 bases, with 4 bases remaining between them. Per germline, CDR1 SNHLY and CDR2 FYNNEI. This CDR3 comprises 10 residues. Here the CDR3 DNA reads TGTGCCAGCAGTGTCGGTGAAGCTTTCTTT. Translated: CASSVGEAFF. The full variable domain, in which reference TRBV2 and TRBJ1-1 provide the parts outside the CDR3, is EPEVTQTPSHQVTQMGQEVILRCVPISNHLYFYWYRQILGQKVEFLVSFYNNEISEKSEIFDDQFSVERPDGSNFTLKIRSTKLEDSAMYFCASSVGEAFFGQGTRLTVV.

This clone is a singleton in its sample. This sequence joins TRBV14 and TRBJ1-1, with 8 bases that match TRBD1. J was trimmed by 7 bases and V by 3 bases; bases with no gene match: 4. CDR3 length equals 13 residues. CDR1 and CDR2 from the germline V gene are SGHDN and FVKESK. The CDR3 sequence: CASSHWTGYEAFF. CDR3 sequence (DNA): TGTGCCAGCAGCCATTGGACAGGGTATGAAGCTTTCTTT.

The genes are TRBV7-8 and TRBJ1-4; the D gene is possibly TRBD1 (6 bases). Germline-derived CDR1 and CDR2 are SGHVS and FQNEAQ. Trimming left V 1 base short and J 0 bases short, with 12 bases between. This CDR3 region has 17 residues. CDR3 nucleotides: TGTGCCAGCAGCTTAGTGGGCCCAGGGGCAACTAATGAAAAACTGTTTTTT. Protein product: CASSLVGPGATNEKLFF.

The chain combines TRBV5-1 with TRBJ2-3; TRBD2 might be the D (6 bases). Per germline, CDR1 SGHRS and CDR2 YFSETQ. V was cut by 0 bases and J by 4 bases, with 12 bases left in between. The CDR3 totals 15 residues. CDR3 coding DNA: TGCGCCAGCAGCTTGGCTCGGGACTTTTCAGATACGCAGTATTTT. Translated, it gives CASSLARDFSDTQYF.

J is TRBJ2-2 and V is TRBV4-1; TRBD2 might be the D (6 bases). V was cut by 1 base and J by 1 base, with 10 bases left in between. The CDR3 has 16 amino acids. CDR1 is MGHRA, CDR2 YSYEKL, per germline. The CDR3 DNA follows: TGCGCCAGCAGCCAAGGCGGGATCAGGAACACCGGGGAGCTGTTTTTT. Its protein is CASSQGGIRNTGELFF.

J is TRBJ2-3 and V is TRBV27; 10 bases are a match to TRBD2. CDR3 length equals 15 residues. The germline gives CDR1 MNHEY, CDR2 SMNVEV (reference sequence). The J segment lost 2 bases and the V segment lost 8 bases, leaving 7 bases of the junction unmatched. For the CDR3, the DNA is TGTGCCAGCGGATTAGCGGGAGGTGTCACAGATACGCAGTATTTT. Amino acid sequence: CASGLAGGVTDTQYF.

V is TRBV6-6 and J is TRBJ2-4, with D perhaps TRBD1 (5 bases). Germline V CDR1 and CDR2: MNHNY, SVGAGI (reference sequence). The CDR3 loop spans 13 amino acids. V was shortened by 9 bases and J by 1 base, with 10 bases between the two germline ends. The CDR3: CASTGAAKNIQYF. The CDR3 region has the DNA TGTGCCAGTACAGGAGCTGCCAAAAACATTCAGTACTTC.

The V gene is TRBV28, the J gene TRBJ1-2; possible D gene TRBD1, 6 bases. V was pared by 5 bases and J by 2 bases, with 12 bases between. The CDR3 totals 14 residues. Germline CDR1 MDHEN, CDR2 SYDVKM. This chain's CDR3 is CASSAHRENYGYTF. DNA of the CDR3: TGTGCCAGCAGTGCACACAGGGAGAACTATGGCTACACCTTC.